These T cell receptor beta chains were read from a single sample in a study of cytomegalovirus exposure and HLA in healthy donors. Sequencing used immunoSEQ multiplex PCR; TCRdb keeps in-frame clones, though not all of them. The sample includes roughly 280,000 clones, roughly 70% seen only once; the top ten take around 2.3%. The sample consisted of PBMCs. The receptors shown here come from a female donor in good health and CMV-seronegative. Both conserved end residues are part of each CDR3. Clone sizes are given selectively: once, few, many, or a class where the clone is expanded.

TRBJ2-7 few TRBV6-1 CASRTGTGYYEQYF
TRBJ1-1 NA TRBV5-1 CASRGGHNIGGTEAFF
TRBJ2-1 NA TRBV11-1 CASTRLGRSNEQFF
TRBJ1-4 NA TRBV2 CASSEERNEKLFF
TRBJ2-1 NA TRBV5-8 CASTVRSGYNEQFF
TRBJ2-3 NA TRBV25-1 CASSPPPGLAAGDTQYF
TRBJ2-7 NA TRBV5-1 CASSTSGSNEQYF
TRBJ2-3 NA TRBV28 CASNSRLAADTQYF
TRBJ2-3 NA TRBV30 CAWSLLAASTDTQYF
TRBJ2-3 NA TRBV6-1 CASSERERLAGSTDTQYF
TRBJ1-5 NA TRBV6-1 CATLVPDMHGQPQHF
TRBJ2-7 NA TRBV6-6 CASSYAGLLEQYF
TRBJ2-3 NA TRBV19 CASRSGRAGVDTQYF
TRBJ2-1 NA TRBV7-9 CASSLSSLAYNEQFF
TRBJ1-2 NA TRBV5-6 CASSFGTGEGYTF
TRBJ2-3 NA TRBV9 CASSAAGRTDTQYF
TRBJ2-3 NA TRBV7-7 CASSPTGTSGDTQYF
TRBJ2-1 NA TRBV7-2 CASSSRTGSWGDNEQFF
TRBJ1-1 once TRBV11-2 CASSLLGGTEAFF
TRBJ2-1 NA TRBV4-1 CASRTSGRSDEQFF
TRBJ2-1 NA TRBV2 CASKKGESYNEQFF
TRBJ2-1 NA TRBV6-1 CASSGQGPTNNEQFF
TRBJ2-7 NA TRBV4-1 CASSRDPRAGERYEQYF
TRBJ2-1 NA TRBV6-4 CASSASSSYNEQFF
TRBJ2-1 NA TRBV5-1 CASSFYSQGNNEQFF
TRBJ2-1 NA TRBV19 CASSIYGLAVNEQFF
TRBJ2-3 NA TRBV6-5 CASSYFPGDRGDTQYF
TRBJ2-7 NA TRBV2 CASSAGGYEQYF
TRBJ2-3 NA TRBV5-1 CASSRLASSTDTQYF
NA NA TRBV15 CATSRAVTGWYEQYF
TRBJ2-1 NA TRBV6-5 CANLIGVF
TRBJ2-7 NA TRBV10-3 CAIGEGIYEQYF
TRBJ1-2 NA TRBV28 CASSEVGTGRGYGYTF
TRBJ2-7 NA TRBV7-8 CASSFVSGRAPYEQYF
TRBJ2-7 NA TRBV7-2 CASSSPFGAEQYF
TRBJ2-3 few TRBV11-2 CASSLDGSAPDTQYF
TRBJ2-7 NA TRBV5-5 CASSLVADEQYF
TRBJ2-3 NA TRBV6-1 CASVGGRSADTQYF
TRBJ2-3 NA TRBV27 CASSPSRGTDTQYF
NA few TRBV7-8 CASSLVPSGGYEQYF
TRBJ1-1 NA TRBV5-1 CASSLGTRRPLGTEAFF
TRBJ2-6 NA TRBV2 CASTGAGANVLTF
TRBJ2-3 NA TRBV6-1 CASSERWGGWTCF
TRBJ1-3 NA TRBV10-3 CASHRGMSGNTIYF
TRBJ2-2 NA TRBV15 CATSRIQGAVTGELFF
TRBJ1-1 NA TRBV10-1 CASRAGMNTEAFF
TRBJ2-3 NA TRBV5-1 CASRLAGSADTQYF
TRBJ2-3 NA TRBV7-6 CASIQNRGGTDTQYF
TRBJ2-1 NA TRBV4-1 CASSQDPSVYNEQFF
TRBJ1-2 NA TRBV5-1 CASSPGDRGRYGYTF
TRBJ1-2 NA TRBV6-4 CASSPDSLQGGYTF
TRBJ2-6 NA TRBV6-6 CASSTSDSGANVLTF
TRBJ2-3 NA TRBV28 CASRGLAGGRLSTDTQYF
TRBJ2-3 NA TRBV6-4 CASSTYTGDTQYF